A selection of T cell receptor beta chains follows, all from one sample in a study of HIV-infected patients and healthy controls. TCRdb re-derived calls from the 5' RACE reads in MiXCR, one entry per CDR3 protein. The sample consists of approximately 7,600 distinct CDR3 sequences, roughly 10% of them appearing once. The sequencing here drew on blood, taken before antiretroviral therapy. The source of these receptors is an adult with HIV infection. Each CDR3 is given with its conserved first and last residue. D genes are given only for firm matches. Rows give clone size only sometimes, using once, few, many, or a class for an expanded clone.

>.|many|TRBJ1-5|TRBV7-6
CASSNRPGMQPQHF
TGTGCCAGCAGCAACAGGCCGGGGATGCAGCCCCAGCATTTT
>.|.|TRBJ2-3|TRBV14
CASSPRLAADTQYF
TGTGCCAGCAGCCCACGATTAGCGGCGGATACGCAGTATTTT
>.|many|TRBJ2-5|TRBV14
CASSKKETQYF
TGTGCCAGCAGCAAGAAAGAGACCCAGTACTTC
>.|medium-sized|TRBJ2-1|TRBV9
CASSVEVTYNEQFF
TGTGCCAGCAGCGTAGAGGTGACCTACAATGAGCAGTTCTTC
>.|many|TRBJ1-4|TRBV2
CASSAQGPSNEKLFF
TGTGCCAGCAGTGCTCAGGGACCGAGTAATGAAAAACTGTTTTTT
>TRBD1|few|TRBJ2-3|TRBV4-3
CASSQERQGTTDTQYF
TGCGCCAGCAGCCAAGAAAGACAGGGGACCACAGATACGCAGTATTTT
>TRBD1|medium-sized|TRBJ1-3|TRBV7-9
CASSPETGFSGNTIYF
TGTGCCAGCAGCCCCGAGACAGGGTTCTCTGGAAACACCATATATTTT
>.|medium-sized|TRBJ2-7|TRBV7-2
CASSSDRYEQYF
TGTGCCAGCAGCTCGGACAGATACGAGCAGTACTTC
>.|few|TRBJ2-6|TRBV14
CASSHISGANVLTF
TGTGCCAGCAGCCACATCTCTGGGGCCAACGTCCTGACTTTC
>.|medium-sized|TRBJ2-1|TRBV10-2
CASSEIYNEQFF
TGCGCCAGCAGTGAAATTTACAATGAGCAGTTCTTC
>.|.|TRBJ2-3|TRBV28
CASSSRTGSTDTQYF
TGTGCCAGCAGTTCTCGAACAGGTAGCACAGATACGCAGTATTTT
>.|many|TRBJ2-2|TRBV20-1
CSARDLGTGELFF
TGCAGTGCTAGAGATTTGGGGACCGGGGAGCTGTTTTTT
>.|.|TRBJ1-5|TRBV12-3/TRBV12-4
CASSPQDQRPQHF
TGTGCCAGCAGTCCCCAGGACCAACGGCCCCAGCATTTT
>.|.|TRBJ2-7|TRBV7-2
CASSLTGGANEQYF
TGTGCCAGCAGCTTAACGGGCGGGGCTAACGAGCAGTACTTC
>.|many|TRBJ2-1|TRBV5-4
CASSWGGEPYNEQFF
TGTGCCAGCAGCTGGGGGGGCGAGCCCTACAATGAGCAGTTCTTC
>TRBD2|few|TRBJ2-7|TRBV29-1
CSVCSGSNYEQYF
TGCAGCGTTTGTAGCGGGAGTAATTACGAGCAGTACTTC
>TRBD1|many|TRBJ2-3|TRBV7-8
CASSSAGQGATDTQYF
TGTGCCAGCAGCTCAGCGGGACAGGGGGCCACAGATACGCAGTATTTT
>TRBD1|medium-sized|TRBJ2-1|TRBV20-1
CSASAGTGTARQFF
TGCAGTGCTAGCGCCGGGACAGGGACGGCTCGGCAGTTCTTC
>.|many|TRBJ1-4|TRBV20-1
CSASVPQGVTNEKLFF
TGCAGTGCTTCAGTTCCTCAGGGTGTAACTAATGAAAAACTGTTTTTT
>.|medium-sized|TRBJ2-2|TRBV7-6
CASSPGRGAGELFF
TGTGCCAGCAGCCCAGGGCGAGGGGCCGGGGAGCTGTTTTTT
>.|large|TRBJ1-6|TRBV11-2
CASSLADGARSPLHF
TGTGCCAGCAGCTTAGCCGACGGTGCGCGGTCACCCCTCCACTTT
>.|.|TRBJ1-1|TRBV9
CASSEAPGTEAFF
TGTGCCAGCAGTGAGGCTCCGGGCACTGAAGCTTTCTTT
>TRBD2|many|TRBJ2-5|TRBV13
CASSKGLAGEETQYF
TGTGCCAGCAGCAAGGGACTAGCGGGGGAAGAGACCCAGTACTTC
>TRBD2|many|TRBJ2-7|TRBV28
CASSPRTSGSPEQYF
TGTGCCAGCAGTCCGAGGACTAGCGGGAGCCCCGAGCAGTACTTC
>.|few|TRBJ1-2|TRBV7-9
CARSRGGRDDYGYTF
TGTGCCAGAAGCCGAGGTGGTCGGGACGACTATGGCTACACCTTC
>TRBD2|.|TRBJ2-1|TRBV5-1
CASSQSGGANEQFF
TGCGCCAGCAGCCAGAGCGGGGGGGCCAATGAGCAGTTCTTC
>TRBD2|many|TRBJ2-1|TRBV6-5
CASRERGGLGEQFF
TGTGCCAGCCGGGAGCGGGGGGGCCTAGGTGAGCAGTTCTTC
>.|.|TRBJ2-7|TRBV11-2
CASSLDRSEQYF
TGTGCCAGCAGCCTTGATCGGAGCGAGCAGTACTTC
>TRBD2|few|TRBJ2-3|TRBV24-1
CATSSGRAGDTQYF
TGTGCCACCAGTAGCGGGAGGGCCGGAGATACGCAGTATTTT
>.|many|TRBJ1-1|TRBV7-2
CASSLVPLEGAEAFF
TGTGCCAGCAGCTTAGTACCCCTGGAAGGGGCTGAAGCTTTCTTT
>.|many|TRBJ1-1|TRBV12-3/TRBV12-4
CASSLGREAFF
TGTGCCAGCAGTTTAGGCCGTGAAGCTTTCTTT
>.|many|TRBJ2-7|TRBV4-1
CASSDAAGDYEQYF
TGCGCCAGCAGCGACGCGGCAGGGGACTACGAGCAGTACTTC
>.|.|TRBJ2-5|TRBV5-5
CASSLGLTAGGETQYF
TGTGCCAGCAGCTTAGGCTTGACGGCAGGAGGGGAGACCCAGTACTTC
>TRBD2|many|TRBJ2-3|TRBV20-1
CSAKSSGGAGDTQYF
TGCAGTGCTAAGTCTAGCGGGGGGGCTGGTGATACGCAGTATTTT
>TRBD2|many|TRBJ2-7|TRBV20-1
CSARDPFVRSGSIARGYEQYF
TGCAGTGCTAGAGATCCCTTTGTGCGAAGCGGGAGCATCGCGCGGGGATACGAGCAGTACTTC
>TRBD1|many|TRBJ2-7|TRBV5-1
CASSFSGTDLTYEQYF
TGCGCCAGCAGCTTTTCGGGGACAGACCTCACCTACGAGCAGTACTTC
>.|many|TRBJ2-7|TRBV28
CASLERASYEQYF
TGTGCCAGCCTTGAGCGGGCTTCCTACGAGCAGTACTTC
>TRBD2|many|TRBJ2-2|TRBV7-2
CASGLAGAVLDTGELFF
TGTGCCAGCGGACTAGCGGGAGCCGTATTGGACACCGGGGAGCTGTTTTTT
>TRBD1|many|TRBJ1-1|TRBV5-1
CASSGTGSTEAFF
TGCGCCAGCAGCGGGACAGGGTCCACTGAAGCTTTCTTT
>.|few|TRBJ2-3|TRBV6-2/TRBV6-3
CASSFGQGMVTQYF
TGTGCCAGCAGTTTTGGGCAGGGTATGGTTACGCAGTATTTT
>TRBD2|many|TRBJ2-7|TRBV6-2/TRBV6-3
CASRNQRGDYYEQYF
TGTGCCAGCAGAAACCAGCGGGGGGACTATTACGAGCAGTACTTC
>.|medium-sized|TRBJ2-1|TRBV6-6
CASSYSNGMFNEQFF
TGTGCCAGCAGTTACTCCAACGGGATGTTCAATGAGCAGTTCTTC
>.|.|TRBJ2-7|TRBV19
CASSPTGPTYEQYF
TGTGCCAGTAGTCCGACGGGGCCGACCTACGAGCAGTACTTC
>.|medium-sized|TRBJ2-5|TRBV20-1
CSARDLLGVQETQYF
TGCAGTGCTAGAGATCTGTTAGGGGTTCAAGAGACCCAGTACTTC
>TRBD2|medium-sized|TRBJ2-1|TRBV28
CASGGLAGGNEQFF
TGTGCCAGCGGGGGACTAGCGGGAGGTAATGAGCAGTTCTTC
>.|many|TRBJ2-1|TRBV7-6
CASSLGVRGGNSYNEQFF
TGTGCCAGCAGCTTAGGGGTCAGGGGGGGGAACTCCTACAATGAGCAGTTCTTC
>TRBD1|many|TRBJ2-5|TRBV7-2
CASSLAGGKQTQYF
TGTGCCAGCAGCTTGGCAGGGGGTAAACAGACCCAGTACTTC
>TRBD1|few|TRBJ1-2|TRBV24-1
CATSDLQTGINYGYTF
TGTGCCACCAGTGACCTACAGACAGGGATCAACTATGGCTACACCTTC
>.|many|TRBJ2-3|TRBV7-8
CASSLGAPAYSTDTQYF
TGTGCCAGCAGCTTAGGGGCCCCTGCATATAGCACAGATACGCAGTATTTT
>.|many|TRBJ1-1|TRBV27
CASSPRQASRAFF
TGTGCCAGCAGTCCACGACAGGCCAGTCGGGCTTTCTTT
>TRBD1|few|TRBJ1-6|TRBV27
CASSSRPRQGYSPLHF
TGTGCCAGCAGTTCAAGACCACGACAGGGTTATTCACCCCTCCACTTT
>TRBD1|many|TRBJ1-2|TRBV7-2
CASSSGTGASGYTF
TGTGCCAGCAGCTCCGGGACAGGGGCGTCTGGCTACACCTTC
>.|many|TRBJ2-1|TRBV7-2
CASSLGGTTYNEQFF
TGTGCCAGCAGCTTAGGTGGGACAACCTACAATGAGCAGTTCTTC
>.|many|TRBJ2-7|TRBV6-5
CASSYGTDKYEQYF
TGTGCCAGCAGTTACGGGACGGATAAATACGAGCAGTACTTC